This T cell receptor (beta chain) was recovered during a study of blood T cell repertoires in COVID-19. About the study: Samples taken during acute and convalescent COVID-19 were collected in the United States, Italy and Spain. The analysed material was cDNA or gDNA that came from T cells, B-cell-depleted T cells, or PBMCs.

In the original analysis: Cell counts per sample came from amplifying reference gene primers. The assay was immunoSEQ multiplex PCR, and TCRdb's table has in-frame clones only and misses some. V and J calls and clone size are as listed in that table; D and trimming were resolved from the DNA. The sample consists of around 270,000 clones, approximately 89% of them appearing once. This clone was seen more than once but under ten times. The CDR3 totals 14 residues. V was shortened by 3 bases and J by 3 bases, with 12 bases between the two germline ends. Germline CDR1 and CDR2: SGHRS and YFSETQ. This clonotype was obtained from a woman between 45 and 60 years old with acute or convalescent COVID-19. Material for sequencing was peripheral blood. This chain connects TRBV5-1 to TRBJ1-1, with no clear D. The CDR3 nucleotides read TGCGCCAGCAGCTCTCACGGGGAAGACACTGAAGCTTTCTTT. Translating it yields CASSSHGEDTEAFF. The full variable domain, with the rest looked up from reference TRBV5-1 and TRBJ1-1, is KAGVTQTPRYLIKTRGQQVTLSCSPISGHRSVSWYQQTPGQGLQFLFEYFSETQRNKGNFPGRFSGRQFSNSRSEMNVSTLELGDSALYLCASSSHGEDTEAFFGQGTRLTVV.